The TCR beta chain described here comes from a study of beta chain features in type 1 diabetes. Expressed TCRB transcripts were sequenced because the isolated RNA had all been reverse transcribed beforehand. The protocol was immunoSEQ multiplex PCR, while the TCRdb copy is restricted to in-frame clones and leaves out a portion. In the table there are approximately 600,000 clones, approximately 13% of which are singletons. This CDR3 has 12 residues. The germline V and J ends were trimmed by 6 bases and 6 bases, with 12 bases remaining between them. The V gene's germline CDR1 is SQVTM and CDR2 ANQGSEA. In its sample, this clone was seen a few times. The antigen is undetermined. Other DNA sequences in this sample translate to the same CDR3. Study-level findings and limits: In all four CD4+ subsets, TCRB CDR3 length was significantly, moderately reduced in type 1 diabetes.

The material sequenced was naive CD4+ T cells from blood. This sequence originates from a man in his thirties or forties with type 1 diabetes. The genes are TRBV29-1 and TRBJ1-5; the D gene is possibly TRBD1 (6 bases). Here the CDR3 DNA reads TGCAGCGTGGGCCAGGGGAGTCAGCCCCAGCATTTT. It encodes CSVGQGSQPQHF.